This T cell receptor beta chain was recovered during a study of blood T cell repertoires in COVID-19. Study context: The United States, Italy and Spain provided the acute and convalescent COVID-19 samples. Sources were T cells, B-cell-depleted T cells, or PBMCs; the material itself was cDNA or gDNA.

Original processing methods: The authors estimated nucleated cell counts from reference gene primer amplification. Method: immunoSEQ multiplex PCR; TCRdb's copy keeps in-frame clones and lacks some. V, J and clone size are taken as reported in that table, and D and trimming were inferred from the DNA itself. The data hold 200,000 to 300,000 clones, with roughly 84% observed a single time. Sequencing was performed on peripheral blood. The sequence was collected from a human donor in a cohort sampled during active COVID-19.

CDR3 sequence (DNA): TGCGCCAGCAGGACCCGGGACAGGGGGCCGGAGGGCACCATATATTTT. Amino acid sequence: CASRTRDRGPEGTIYF. The J gene is TRBJ1-3, the V gene TRBV10-2; 12 positions match TRBD1. CDR3 length equals 16 residues. Germline trimming cut 6 bases from V and 9 bases from J; bases unmatched to any gene: 12. CDR1 WSHSY and CDR2 SAAADI come from the germline V gene.